A selection of T cell receptor beta chains follows, all from one sample in a study of blood T cell repertoires in COVID-19. Clones were read by immunoSEQ multiplex PCR, and TCRdb kept only the in-frame ones, dropping some. Here the sample spans about 380,000 clones, 81% being singletons. The sequencing input was peripheral blood. All receptors derive from a human donor with acute or convalescent COVID-19. The donor label of this sample is uncertain. Each CDR3 is given with its conserved first and last residue. A D gene is named only where the DNA matches it firmly. Size is omitted from some rows. Given values are once, few, many or a class for expanded clones.

abundance: .
v_gene: TRBV18
len: 15
d_gene: .
j_gene: TRBJ2-7
CDR3nt: TGTGCCAGCTCACCCCTCTCGGACATCACCTACGAGCAGTACTTC
CDR3aa: CASSPLSDITYEQYF

abundance: .
v_gene: TRBV6-5
len: 15
d_gene: .
j_gene: TRBJ1-6
CDR3nt: TGTGCCAGCAGAACCGGGACAACCCATAATTCACCCCTCCACTTT
CDR3aa: CASRTGTTHNSPLHF

abundance: .
v_gene: TRBV2
len: 15
d_gene: .
j_gene: TRBJ1-1
CDR3nt: TGTGCCAGCAGTTTACAGGGTACTGGAAACACTGAAGCTTTCTTT
CDR3aa: CASSLQGTGNTEAFF

abundance: .
v_gene: TRBV2
len: 13
d_gene: TRBD1
j_gene: TRBJ1-1
CDR3nt: TGTGCCAGCAGTTACGACAGGGGCACTGAAGCTTTCTTT
CDR3aa: CASSYDRGTEAFF

abundance: .
v_gene: TRBV11-2
len: 16
d_gene: .
j_gene: TRBJ2-3
CDR3nt: TGTGCCAGCAGCCCTGACTTACGTGCTAGCACAGATACGCAGTATTTT
CDR3aa: CASSPDLRASTDTQYF

abundance: .
v_gene: TRBV15
len: 19
d_gene: TRBD1
j_gene: TRBJ1-6
CDR3nt: TGTGCCACCAGCGGAATTTTGGGGACAGGGGGCGTTCGAGAATCACCCCTCCACTTT
CDR3aa: CATSGILGTGGVRESPLHF

abundance: .
v_gene: TRBV3-1/TRBV3-2
len: 13
d_gene: TRBD1
j_gene: TRBJ1-1
CDR3nt: TGTGCCAGCAGCCAAAACAGGGGTGCTGAAGCTTTCTTT
CDR3aa: CASSQNRGAEAFF

abundance: .
v_gene: TRBV28
len: 16
d_gene: .
j_gene: TRBJ1-6
CDR3nt: TGTGCCAGCAGTCGGCGGGGGGCATCCTATAATTCACCCCTCCACTTT
CDR3aa: CASSRRGASYNSPLHF

abundance: once
v_gene: TRBV18
len: 13
d_gene: .
j_gene: TRBJ2-7
CDR3nt: TGTGCCAGCTCACCACCTTCAGTCTACGAGCAGTACTTC
CDR3aa: CASSPPSVYEQYF

abundance: .
v_gene: TRBV4-1
len: 16
d_gene: TRBD2
j_gene: TRBJ2-3
CDR3nt: TGCGCCAGCAGCCAAGATGCGGGACTAGTTCGGGATACGCAGTATTTT
CDR3aa: CASSQDAGLVRDTQYF

abundance: .
v_gene: TRBV6-5
len: 15
d_gene: .
j_gene: TRBJ2-7
CDR3nt: TGTGCCGCGGGGCCACTCTCTACCGGGAACTACGAGCAGTACTTC
CDR3aa: CAAGPLSTGNYEQYF

abundance: .
v_gene: TRBV7-6
len: 14
d_gene: .
j_gene: TRBJ2-2
CDR3nt: TGTGCCAGCAGCCCAAGCAGGGTCCCCGGGGAGCTGTTTTTT
CDR3aa: CASSPSRVPGELFF

abundance: .
v_gene: TRBV30
len: 14
d_gene: .
j_gene: TRBJ1-3
CDR3nt: TGTGCCTGGGACCGGAGGGGCTCTGGAAACACCATATATTTT
CDR3aa: CAWDRRGSGNTIYF

abundance: few
v_gene: TRBV7-8
len: 13
d_gene: .
j_gene: TRBJ2-7
CDR3nt: TGTGCCAGCAGCTCCCACAGCTCCTACGAGCAGTACTTC
CDR3aa: CASSSHSSYEQYF

abundance: .
v_gene: TRBV10-1
len: 16
d_gene: .
j_gene: TRBJ2-1
CDR3nt: TGCGCCAGCAGTGGCCAACCCTCTATCTCCTACAATGAGCAGTTCTTC
CDR3aa: CASSGQPSISYNEQFF

abundance: .
v_gene: TRBV5-1
len: 16
d_gene: .
j_gene: TRBJ1-3
CDR3nt: TGCGCCAGCAGTAGCGACAGGCCGCGGTCTGGAAACACCATATATTTT
CDR3aa: CASSSDRPRSGNTIYF

abundance: once
v_gene: TRBV2
len: 15
d_gene: .
j_gene: TRBJ1-2
CDR3nt: TGTGCCAGCAGTCACACGTCGACAGAGAACTATGGCTACACCTTC
CDR3aa: CASSHTSTENYGYTF

abundance: few
v_gene: TRBV6-5
len: 13
d_gene: .
j_gene: TRBJ1-6
CDR3nt: TGTGCCAGCAGGATACGGGGGGATTCACCCCTCCACTTT
CDR3aa: CASRIRGDSPLHF

abundance: .
v_gene: TRBV4-1
len: 14
d_gene: .
j_gene: TRBJ2-7
CDR3nt: TGCGCCAGCAGCCAAGGGGCCGGGGTATACGAGCAGTACTTC
CDR3aa: CASSQGAGVYEQYF

abundance: .
v_gene: TRBV18
len: 11
d_gene: .
j_gene: TRBJ2-1
CDR3nt: TGTGCCAGCTCCAACATTAGCAGGCAGTTCTTC
CDR3aa: CASSNISRQFF

abundance: .
v_gene: TRBV6-1
len: 15
d_gene: TRBD1
j_gene: TRBJ2-1
CDR3nt: TGTGCCAGCAGAACAACAGGGGGCGCGCGGAATGAGCAGTTCTTC
CDR3aa: CASRTTGGARNEQFF

abundance: .
v_gene: TRBV4-2
len: 15
d_gene: TRBD1
j_gene: TRBJ1-2
CDR3nt: TGTGCCAGCAGCCAAGAAAAGACAGGGCTTAATGGCTACACCTTC
CDR3aa: CASSQEKTGLNGYTF

abundance: .
v_gene: TRBV6-5
len: 15
d_gene: TRBD2
j_gene: TRBJ2-5
CDR3nt: TGTGCCACCCTCCCGGGCGCGGGGGGCCAAGAGACCCAGTACTTC
CDR3aa: CATLPGAGGQETQYF

abundance: .
v_gene: TRBV3-1/TRBV3-2
len: 15
d_gene: TRBD1
j_gene: TRBJ1-4
CDR3nt: TGTGCCAGCAGCCCGAGGACAGGGAAGTTTGAAAAACTGTTTTTT
CDR3aa: CASSPRTGKFEKLFF

abundance: .
v_gene: TRBV7-9
len: 15
d_gene: .
j_gene: TRBJ1-1
CDR3nt: TGTGCCAGCAGTTACAGGTCCGCTTTAAACACTGAAGCTTTCTTT
CDR3aa: CASSYRSALNTEAFF

abundance: .
v_gene: TRBV10-3
len: 15
d_gene: TRBD2
j_gene: TRBJ2-5
CDR3nt: TGTGCCATCAGTCCCGGGACTAGCGGGACAGAGACCCAGTACTTC
CDR3aa: CAISPGTSGTETQYF

abundance: few
v_gene: TRBV7-8
len: 16
d_gene: .
j_gene: TRBJ2-7
CDR3nt: TGTGCCAGCAGCTTAGTTGAGGGCACCGGCTCCTACGAGCAGTACTTC
CDR3aa: CASSLVEGTGSYEQYF

abundance: .
v_gene: TRBV30
len: 13
d_gene: TRBD1
j_gene: TRBJ1-4
CDR3nt: TGTGCCTGGAAGGGACAGGTGAATGAAAAACTGTTTTTT
CDR3aa: CAWKGQVNEKLFF

abundance: .
v_gene: TRBV7-9
len: 13
d_gene: .
j_gene: TRBJ1-2
CDR3nt: TGTGCCAGCAGCTCAACACGTAACTATGGCTACACCTTC
CDR3aa: CASSSTRNYGYTF

abundance: .
v_gene: TRBV28
len: 13
d_gene: .
j_gene: TRBJ2-5
CDR3nt: TGTGCCAGCAGTTTATACGGAGGGGAGACCCAGTACTTC
CDR3aa: CASSLYGGETQYF

abundance: .
v_gene: TRBV18
len: 15
d_gene: .
j_gene: TRBJ1-1
CDR3nt: TGTGCCAGCTCCCTTAAGCCCCAAGCGCGCACTGAAGCTTTCTTT
CDR3aa: CASSLKPQARTEAFF

abundance: .
v_gene: TRBV28
len: 17
d_gene: TRBD1
j_gene: TRBJ1-4
CDR3nt: TGTGCCAGCAGCTCGAAATCCTTGACAGGGATGGGTGAAAAACTGTTTTTT
CDR3aa: CASSSKSLTGMGEKLFF

abundance: .
v_gene: TRBV28
len: 15
d_gene: TRBD1
j_gene: TRBJ1-6
CDR3nt: TGTGCCAGCAGTTTTGTGGGACAGGGGGTATCACCCCTCCACTTT
CDR3aa: CASSFVGQGVSPLHF

abundance: .
v_gene: TRBV27
len: 14
d_gene: .
j_gene: TRBJ2-7
CDR3nt: TGTGCCAGCAGCCCCCTCGGGGAGGCCTACGAGCAGTACTTC
CDR3aa: CASSPLGEAYEQYF

abundance: .
v_gene: TRBV7-2
len: 15
d_gene: TRBD1
j_gene: TRBJ1-5
CDR3nt: TGTGCCAGCAGCGGAGGGGACAGCTTCAATCAGCCCCAGCATTTT
CDR3aa: CASSGGDSFNQPQHF

abundance: .
v_gene: TRBV20-1
len: 11
d_gene: .
j_gene: TRBJ2-7
CDR3nt: TGCAGTGCTAGCATTATCGGGGAGCAGTACTTC
CDR3aa: CSASIIGEQYF

abundance: .
v_gene: TRBV12-3/TRBV12-4
len: 13
d_gene: .
j_gene: TRBJ1-2
CDR3nt: TGTGCCAGCAGTAGTGGGGGATGGGGGCGCTACACCTTC
CDR3aa: CASSSGGWGRYTF

abundance: .
v_gene: TRBV10-2
len: 13
d_gene: TRBD1
j_gene: TRBJ1-6
CDR3nt: TGCGCCACCTCCAGGGGGCAAAATTCACCCCTCCACTTT
CDR3aa: CATSRGQNSPLHF

abundance: .
v_gene: TRBV29-1
len: 13
d_gene: .
j_gene: TRBJ1-2
CDR3nt: TGCAGCGTTGAAAGGTTAGAGGACTATGGCTACACCTTC
CDR3aa: CSVERLEDYGYTF

abundance: .
v_gene: TRBV30
len: 12
d_gene: TRBD1
j_gene: TRBJ1-1
CDR3nt: TGTGCCCAACAGGGGTGGGGCACTGAAGCTTTCTTT
CDR3aa: CAQQGWGTEAFF

abundance: .
v_gene: TRBV15
len: 17
d_gene: TRBD2
j_gene: TRBJ2-1
CDR3nt: TGTGCCACCAGCAGAGGGGGACTAGCGGGAGTTCGTAATGAGCAGTTCTTC
CDR3aa: CATSRGGLAGVRNEQFF

abundance: .
v_gene: TRBV12-3/TRBV12-4
len: 11
d_gene: .
j_gene: TRBJ1-2
CDR3nt: TGTGCCAGCAGCTCCGTAGGGAGTGAGACCTTC
CDR3aa: CASSSVGSETF

abundance: .
v_gene: TRBV20-1
len: 13
d_gene: TRBD1
j_gene: TRBJ1-2
CDR3nt: TGCAGTGCTAGTCCGGAAAGGGGGCTTGGCTACACCTTC
CDR3aa: CSASPERGLGYTF

abundance: .
v_gene: TRBV6-1
len: 18
d_gene: TRBD1
j_gene: TRBJ2-2
CDR3nt: TGTGCCAGCAGTGAATCTCTAAGGACAGGGATGGACACCGGGGAGCTGTTTTTT
CDR3aa: CASSESLRTGMDTGELFF

abundance: .
v_gene: TRBV2
len: 15
d_gene: .
j_gene: TRBJ2-1
CDR3nt: TGTGCCAGCAGTGAATTGGGGGCAGCCTACAATGAGCAGTTCTTC
CDR3aa: CASSELGAAYNEQFF

abundance: .
v_gene: TRBV7-2
len: 18
d_gene: TRBD1
j_gene: TRBJ1-1
CDR3nt: TGTGCCAGCAGCTTAGCGTATGGTGAGACAGGGGGAGGCACTGAAGCTTTCTTT
CDR3aa: CASSLAYGETGGGTEAFF

abundance: once
v_gene: TRBV12-3/TRBV12-4
len: 12
d_gene: .
j_gene: TRBJ2-2
CDR3nt: TGTGCCAGCAGTTTTTCGGCCGGGGAGCTGTTTTTT
CDR3aa: CASSFSAGELFF

abundance: .
v_gene: TRBV10-1
len: 17
d_gene: TRBD2
j_gene: TRBJ2-1
CDR3nt: TGCGCCAGCAGTGAGCAAGACCTAGCGGGAGGGCGTAATGAGCAGTTCTTC
CDR3aa: CASSEQDLAGGRNEQFF

abundance: once
v_gene: TRBV12-3/TRBV12-4
len: 13
d_gene: .
j_gene: TRBJ1-2
CDR3nt: TGTGCCAGCAGTTTAGGGCAGGGAATTGGCTACACCTTC
CDR3aa: CASSLGQGIGYTF

abundance: .
v_gene: TRBV9
len: 15
d_gene: TRBD1
j_gene: TRBJ2-7
CDR3nt: TGTGCCAGCAGCGCCACAGGGGCCATCGGTGGCGAGCAGTACTTC
CDR3aa: CASSATGAIGGEQYF

abundance: .
v_gene: TRBV2
len: 14
d_gene: TRBD2
j_gene: TRBJ2-1
CDR3nt: TGTGCCAGCAGTGAAGCGGGGACTAGAACTGAGCAGTTCTTC
CDR3aa: CASSEAGTRTEQFF

abundance: .
v_gene: TRBV3-1/TRBV3-2
len: 16
d_gene: .
j_gene: TRBJ2-1
CDR3nt: TGTGCCAGCAGCCAAGATCCTAGCCAGGCGTACAATGAGCAGTTCTTC
CDR3aa: CASSQDPSQAYNEQFF

abundance: .
v_gene: TRBV28
len: 17
d_gene: .
j_gene: TRBJ1-1
CDR3nt: TGTGCCAGCAGTTTAGAAGCTCGCGGGACGGTGAACACTGAAGCTTTCTTT
CDR3aa: CASSLEARGTVNTEAFF